Listed here is a single TCR beta chain. This clone is a singleton in its sample. The antigen it recognizes is unknown. Within one base of it there is no much larger clone, and no base qualities were kept. From a lookup of the germline V gene, CDR1 and CDR2 are SGHDN and FVKESK. Its CDR3 holds 14 amino acids, cysteine through phenylalanine. Kept here is only the CDR3 DNA, which spans 42 bases and is read in frame from base 1. The germline V end is reduced by 3 bases and the J end by 4 bases; junction bases left unmatched: 3. These data are taken from a study of T cell responses to AZD1222 COVID-19 vaccine (dated by TCRdb to the early 2020s). Regarding the complete study: AZD1222 recipients whose second dose came at about 4 weeks and those whose second dose came at about 12 weeks were combined into one group, since spike-specific TCR depth and breadth did not differ between the two schedules. TCR sequencing was performed for roughly 250 trial participants, of whom some 200 were given two doses of AZD1222 and about 25 were given two doses of MenACWY control vaccine. Trial participants were enrolled by age into 18-55, 56-69 and 70-plus year subgroups, with approximately 150, 30 and 60 TCR-sequenced participants respectively.

In light of the paper, this sample's time point label describes: baseline before first vaccination. The vaccinee samples were drawn from two UK trials, COV001 and COV002, one of which was a single-blind randomized controlled phase 2/3 trial testing AZD1222 (ChAdOx1 nCoV-19) in healthy adults. For TCRbeta chain sequencing, PBMC samples from trial participants were taken at day 0 and at day 28 after the second dose. The CDR3 regions of human TCRbeta chains were subjected to immunosequencing. The original pipeline was this. TCRs in the repertoires were compared against a reference library of SARS-CoV-2-specific TCRs that had been generated with the MIRA antigen-specificity platform. Breadth meant the fraction of unique TCRs that were SARS-CoV-2-associated, whereas depth meant the fraction of total T cells that were SARS-CoV-2-associated. Using the MIRA data, each spike-specific TCR was assigned both to the spike region to which the TCR was reactive and to a CD4 or CD8 class. Log10-transformed breadth and depth values were compared by one-way ANOVA with Sidak's multiple comparisons tests. Not all clones reach the TCRdb copy of this immuneACCESS table, which keeps in-frame sequences only. Checked studies attribute under half of the gap to unresolved V genes and leave the rest unexplained. The V and J calls and clone size come from that table; D and trimming were worked out from the DNA. Here the sample has roughly 150,000 clones; about 90% occur a single time. The ten largest clonotypes hold 1.2% to 1.5% of the sample.

The investigation overall reported the following: In the small 56-69-year group, the increase in depth fell short of significance, most likely because of low power. After two AZD1222 doses, spike-specific TCR breadth and depth were significantly higher than at day 0 and than in MenACWY recipients. Most participants were white British and females outnumbered males, and the authors suggested that clonal diversity may have been underestimated. The whole spike protein was spanned by vaccine-associated CD4 TCRs, and dominant responses were seen in regions 160-218 and 743-854. Epitopes outside the regions mutated in the B.1.351 and B.1.1.7 variants were reportedly recognized by nearly half of the unique spike-specific TCRs. Because no samples from the day 14 peak response were available, repertoires could be characterized only after the peak T cell response. Conclusions about previously exposed vaccinees are limited because only six or seven AZD1222 recipients were SARS-CoV-2 seropositive at baseline.

The V and J segments used are TRBV14 and TRBJ2-5, with 9 bases matching TRBD2. The clonotype comes from an adult in good health. The sample here was peripheral blood, taken on day 0 of AZD1222 vaccination. This receptor carries the CDR3 CASSHLAGVETQYF. The nucleotides read TGTGCCAGCAGCCATTTAGCGGGAGTAGAGACCCAGTACTTC.